The rows below give T cell receptor beta chains drawn from one sample of a study of blood T cell repertoires in COVID-19. Generated by immunoSEQ multiplex PCR, the TCRdb table keeps only in-frame clones and is missing some. The sample shows about 100,000 clones, over 85% of them seen only once. Sequenced input: peripheral blood. These receptors originate from a man in his sixties or seventies with acute or convalescent COVID-19. CDR3s include the opening cysteine and the closing phenylalanine or tryptophan. Each record gives: J gene, V gene, D gene, clone size, CDR3 protein, CDR3 DNA. A D gene is named only where the DNA matches it firmly. Some rows mark clone size as missing; the rest say once, few, many or name a class of expanded clone.

j_call: TRBJ1-1
v_call: TRBV12-1
d_call: .
clone_size: .
cdr3_aa: CASSSWMDRVLINTEAFF
cdr3_nt: TGTGCCAGCAGCTCCTGGATGGACAGGGTTTTAATAAACACTGAAGCTTTCTTT

j_call: TRBJ2-7
v_call: TRBV11-2
d_call: .
clone_size: .
cdr3_aa: CASSLTGSSYEQYF
cdr3_nt: TGTGCCAGCAGCTTGACGGGGAGCTCCTACGAGCAGTACTTC

j_call: TRBJ1-1
v_call: TRBV7-9
d_call: TRBD1
clone_size: .
cdr3_aa: CASSFGTGNTEAFF
cdr3_nt: TGTGCCAGCAGCTTCGGGACAGGGAACACTGAAGCTTTCTTT

j_call: TRBJ1-1
v_call: TRBV6-5
d_call: .
clone_size: .
cdr3_aa: CASSYSRGHTEAFF
cdr3_nt: TGTGCCAGCAGTTACTCCAGGGGACATACTGAAGCTTTCTTT

j_call: TRBJ2-2
v_call: TRBV9
d_call: .
clone_size: .
cdr3_aa: CASSARLFPNTGELFF
cdr3_nt: TGTGCCAGCAGCGCTCGACTATTCCCGAACACCGGGGAGCTGTTTTTT

j_call: TRBJ1-3
v_call: TRBV13
d_call: TRBD1
clone_size: .
cdr3_aa: CASSSRDRIVDTIYF
cdr3_nt: TGTGCCAGCAGCTCGAGGGACAGGATTGTAGACACCATATATTTT

j_call: TRBJ1-6
v_call: TRBV5-6
d_call: .
clone_size: .
cdr3_aa: CASSFQGNSPLHF
cdr3_nt: TGTGCCAGCAGCTTCCAGGGAAATTCACCCCTCCACTTT

j_call: TRBJ2-5
v_call: TRBV28
d_call: .
clone_size: .
cdr3_aa: CASSLFGSTQETQYF
cdr3_nt: TGTGCCAGCAGTTTATTCGGGTCGACCCAAGAGACCCAGTACTTC

j_call: TRBJ1-1
v_call: TRBV24-1
d_call: TRBD1
clone_size: .
cdr3_aa: CATSPSTGRNTEAFF
cdr3_nt: TGTGCCACCAGTCCCTCGACAGGGAGGAACACTGAAGCTTTCTTT

j_call: TRBJ2-3
v_call: TRBV28
d_call: .
clone_size: .
cdr3_aa: CASSSSFADTQYF
cdr3_nt: TGTGCCAGCAGTTCCAGTTTCGCAGATACGCAGTATTTT

j_call: TRBJ2-5
v_call: TRBV28
d_call: TRBD1
clone_size: .
cdr3_aa: CASSQRTGQETQYF
cdr3_nt: TGTGCCAGCAGTCAACGGACAGGCCAAGAGACCCAGTACTTC

j_call: TRBJ2-7
v_call: TRBV6-6
d_call: .
clone_size: .
cdr3_aa: CASVKTGSSYEQYF
cdr3_nt: TGTGCCAGCGTCAAGACAGGATCCTCCTACGAGCAGTACTTC

j_call: TRBJ1-5
v_call: TRBV2
d_call: .
clone_size: .
cdr3_aa: CASSESGLSNQPQHF
cdr3_nt: TGTGCCAGCAGTGAGTCGGGACTTAGCAATCAGCCCCAGCATTTT

j_call: TRBJ2-3
v_call: TRBV27
d_call: TRBD1
clone_size: .
cdr3_aa: CASSLGTGADTQYF
cdr3_nt: TGTGCCAGCAGTTTAGGGACAGGGGCAGATACGCAGTATTTT

j_call: TRBJ2-1
v_call: TRBV9
d_call: TRBD2
clone_size: .
cdr3_aa: CASSREREVKNEQFF
cdr3_nt: TGTGCCAGCAGCCGTGAGCGGGAGGTTAAGAATGAGCAGTTCTTC

j_call: TRBJ2-1
v_call: TRBV24-1
d_call: .
clone_size: .
cdr3_aa: CATSDRLVLDEQFF
cdr3_nt: TGTGCCACCAGTGACAGACTAGTTTTAGATGAGCAGTTCTTC

j_call: TRBJ2-1
v_call: TRBV7-3
d_call: .
clone_size: .
cdr3_aa: CASSPDTNNEQFF
cdr3_nt: TGTGCCAGCAGCCCGGACACTAACAATGAGCAGTTCTTC

j_call: TRBJ1-5
v_call: TRBV6-4
d_call: .
clone_size: .
cdr3_aa: CASSDRANQPQHF
cdr3_nt: TGTGCCAGCAGTGACCGAGCGAATCAGCCCCAGCATTTT

j_call: TRBJ2-3
v_call: TRBV5-1
d_call: TRBD2
clone_size: .
cdr3_aa: CASSLDPSGGVSTDTQYF
cdr3_nt: TGCGCCAGCAGCTTGGACCCTAGCGGGGGGGTAAGCACAGATACGCAGTATTTT

j_call: TRBJ2-7
v_call: TRBV29-1
d_call: TRBD1
clone_size: .
cdr3_aa: CSVEVWGRDRFYEQYF
cdr3_nt: TGCAGCGTTGAAGTTTGGGGCAGGGACAGGTTCTACGAGCAGTACTTC

j_call: TRBJ2-4
v_call: TRBV6-5
d_call: .
clone_size: .
cdr3_aa: CASSYSGLRGDIQYF
cdr3_nt: TGTGCCAGCAGTTACTCGGGACTCAGGGGGGACATTCAGTACTTC

j_call: TRBJ1-6
v_call: TRBV6-6
d_call: TRBD1
clone_size: .
cdr3_aa: CASRFGQGTSPLHF
cdr3_nt: TGTGCCAGCAGATTCGGACAGGGGACTTCACCCCTCCACTTT

j_call: TRBJ1-2
v_call: TRBV6-6
d_call: TRBD1
clone_size: many
cdr3_aa: CASRVSRDSYGYTF
cdr3_nt: TGTGCCAGCAGGGTAAGCCGGGACAGTTATGGCTACACCTTC

j_call: TRBJ2-3
v_call: TRBV7-3
d_call: .
clone_size: once
cdr3_aa: CASRGSITDTQYF
cdr3_nt: TGTGCCAGTAGGGGGTCAATCACAGATACGCAGTATTTT

j_call: TRBJ2-3
v_call: TRBV7-9
d_call: TRBD2
clone_size: .
cdr3_aa: CASSLLLAGGLPTDTQYF
cdr3_nt: TGTGCCAGCAGCTTACTGCTAGCGGGGGGCCTTCCCACAGATACGCAGTATTTT

j_call: TRBJ1-1
v_call: TRBV3-1/TRBV3-2
d_call: .
clone_size: .
cdr3_aa: CASSQIRGGTEAFF
cdr3_nt: TGTGCCAGCAGCCAAATTCGGGGGGGTACTGAAGCTTTCTTT

j_call: TRBJ2-7
v_call: TRBV28
d_call: TRBD1
clone_size: few
cdr3_aa: CASSPDRGLYEQYF
cdr3_nt: TGTGCCAGCAGTCCGGACAGGGGCCTCTACGAGCAGTACTTC

j_call: TRBJ2-7
v_call: TRBV18
d_call: TRBD1
clone_size: once
cdr3_aa: CASSPPGDSEQYF
cdr3_nt: TGTGCCAGCTCACCACCCGGGGACAGCGAGCAGTACTTC

j_call: TRBJ1-1
v_call: TRBV6-1
d_call: .
clone_size: once
cdr3_aa: CASSEALRGRAFF
cdr3_nt: TGTGCCAGCAGTGAAGCGCTTCGAGGGCGGGCTTTCTTT

j_call: TRBJ1-5
v_call: TRBV16
d_call: TRBD1
clone_size: .
cdr3_aa: CASSQGQGGNQPQHF
cdr3_nt: TGTGCCAGCAGCCAAGGGCAGGGGGGCAATCAGCCCCAGCATTTT

j_call: TRBJ1-1
v_call: TRBV9
d_call: .
clone_size: .
cdr3_aa: CASGSGNTEAFF
cdr3_nt: TGTGCCAGCGGATCAGGGAACACTGAAGCTTTCTTT

j_call: TRBJ2-6
v_call: TRBV28
d_call: TRBD1
clone_size: .
cdr3_aa: CASRRPGTGAGANVLTF
cdr3_nt: TGTGCCAGCAGACGTCCCGGGACAGGGGCTGGGGCCAACGTCCTGACTTTC

j_call: TRBJ1-4
v_call: TRBV7-2
d_call: .
clone_size: .
cdr3_aa: CASSLEGQAATNEKLFF
cdr3_nt: TGTGCCAGCAGCTTAGAGGGGCAGGCCGCAACTAATGAAAAACTGTTTTTT

j_call: TRBJ2-5
v_call: TRBV24-1
d_call: .
clone_size: .
cdr3_aa: CATSDLNSYQETQYF
cdr3_nt: TGTGCCACCAGTGATTTGAACAGCTACCAAGAGACCCAGTACTTC

j_call: TRBJ1-1
v_call: TRBV3-1/TRBV3-2
d_call: .
clone_size: .
cdr3_aa: CASSRTVTGNTEAFF
cdr3_nt: TGTGCCAGCAGCCGAACTGTGACGGGGAACACTGAAGCTTTCTTT

j_call: TRBJ1-2
v_call: TRBV18
d_call: TRBD1
clone_size: .
cdr3_aa: CASSPRTGDYGYTF
cdr3_nt: TGTGCCAGCTCACCACGGACAGGGGACTATGGCTACACCTTC

j_call: TRBJ2-1
v_call: TRBV6-5
d_call: .
clone_size: .
cdr3_aa: CASSQGTSNEQFF
cdr3_nt: TGTGCCAGCAGCCAAGGGACTTCCAATGAGCAGTTCTTC

j_call: TRBJ1-6
v_call: TRBV2
d_call: TRBD1
clone_size: .
cdr3_aa: CASRGQGSYNSPLHF
cdr3_nt: TGTGCCAGCAGAGGACAGGGCTCCTATAATTCACCCCTCCACTTT

j_call: TRBJ2-5
v_call: TRBV6-5
d_call: TRBD1
clone_size: .
cdr3_aa: CASSDRGTQETQYF
cdr3_nt: TGTGCCAGCTCGGACAGGGGAACCCAAGAGACCCAGTACTTC

j_call: TRBJ1-5
v_call: TRBV6-6
d_call: .
clone_size: .
cdr3_aa: CASSASADNQPQHF
cdr3_nt: TGTGCCAGCAGTGCCTCCGCAGACAATCAGCCCCAGCATTTT

j_call: TRBJ1-6
v_call: TRBV2
d_call: TRBD1
clone_size: few
cdr3_aa: CASSESRGNSPLHF
cdr3_nt: TGTGCCAGCAGTGAGAGCAGGGGGAATTCACCCCTCCACTTT

j_call: TRBJ2-7
v_call: TRBV18
d_call: TRBD1
clone_size: .
cdr3_aa: CASSTSDRGQYEQYF
cdr3_nt: TGTGCCAGCTCAACCTCCGACAGGGGGCAGTACGAGCAGTACTTC

j_call: TRBJ2-7
v_call: TRBV30
d_call: TRBD2
clone_size: .
cdr3_aa: CAWSAGTSPYEQYF
cdr3_nt: TGTGCCTGGAGTGCCGGGACTAGCCCCTACGAGCAGTACTTC

j_call: TRBJ2-3
v_call: TRBV9
d_call: TRBD1
clone_size: .
cdr3_aa: CASSVAPPGQGPTDTQYF
cdr3_nt: TGTGCCAGCAGCGTAGCCCCCCCGGGACAGGGTCCCACAGATACGCAGTATTTT

j_call: TRBJ1-5
v_call: TRBV7-2
d_call: .
clone_size: .
cdr3_aa: CASSLDSDQPQHF
cdr3_nt: TGTGCCAGCAGCTTAGATTCAGATCAGCCCCAGCATTTT

j_call: TRBJ2-7
v_call: TRBV5-4
d_call: .
clone_size: .
cdr3_aa: CASSLDGYEQYF
cdr3_nt: TGTGCCAGCAGCTTGGACGGCTACGAGCAGTACTTC

j_call: TRBJ1-1
v_call: TRBV4-1
d_call: .
clone_size: few
cdr3_aa: CASSQGQTLFTEAFF
cdr3_nt: TGCGCCAGCAGCCAAGGACAGACATTGTTCACTGAAGCTTTCTTT

j_call: TRBJ2-3
v_call: TRBV5-6
d_call: .
clone_size: .
cdr3_aa: CASSSLTDGDTDTQYF
cdr3_nt: TGTGCCAGCAGCTCCCTGACGGACGGGGACACAGATACGCAGTATTTT

j_call: TRBJ2-7
v_call: TRBV6-5
d_call: .
clone_size: .
cdr3_aa: CASSFEGEVYEQYF
cdr3_nt: TGTGCCAGCAGTTTTGAGGGGGAAGTCTACGAGCAGTACTTC

j_call: TRBJ2-7
v_call: TRBV3-1/TRBV3-2
d_call: .
clone_size: once
cdr3_aa: CASSQDPQQGYEQYF
cdr3_nt: TGTGCCAGCAGCCAAGATCCGCAACAGGGCTACGAGCAGTACTTC

j_call: TRBJ2-2
v_call: TRBV24-1
d_call: TRBD1
clone_size: .
cdr3_aa: CATSEQGGNTGELFF
cdr3_nt: TGTGCCACCAGTGAACAGGGGGGGAACACCGGGGAGCTGTTTTTT

j_call: TRBJ2-6
v_call: TRBV27
d_call: TRBD2
clone_size: .
cdr3_aa: CASSSRSGGTGANVLTF
cdr3_nt: TGTGCCAGCAGTTCCCGTAGCGGGGGGACTGGGGCCAACGTCCTGACTTTC

j_call: TRBJ2-4
v_call: TRBV18
d_call: TRBD1
clone_size: .
cdr3_aa: CASSPLQGSKNIQYF
cdr3_nt: TGTGCCAGCTCACCACTACAGGGGTCCAAAAACATTCAGTACTTC

j_call: TRBJ2-7
v_call: TRBV28
d_call: .
clone_size: .
cdr3_aa: CASSPGTVPYEQYF
cdr3_nt: TGTGCCAGCAGTCCCGGGACTGTACCCTACGAGCAGTACTTC

j_call: TRBJ2-7
v_call: TRBV6-5
d_call: .
clone_size: .
cdr3_aa: CASRDNYEQYF
cdr3_nt: TGTGCCAGCAGAGACAACTACGAGCAGTACTTC

j_call: TRBJ1-5
v_call: TRBV12-3/TRBV12-4
d_call: .
clone_size: .
cdr3_aa: CASSFLNNQPQHF
cdr3_nt: TGTGCCAGCAGTTTTTTAAACAATCAGCCCCAGCATTTT

j_call: TRBJ2-5
v_call: TRBV7-9
d_call: TRBD1
clone_size: .
cdr3_aa: CASSPRDRETQYF
cdr3_nt: TGTGCCAGCAGCCCCAGGGACAGAGAGACCCAGTACTTC

j_call: TRBJ1-5
v_call: TRBV20-1
d_call: .
clone_size: once
cdr3_aa: CSASPGGQLNQPQHF
cdr3_nt: TGCAGTGCTAGTCCTGGAGGTCAGCTCAATCAGCCCCAGCATTTT

j_call: TRBJ2-5
v_call: TRBV6-6
d_call: .
clone_size: few
cdr3_aa: CASRGGVGSGETQYF
cdr3_nt: TGTGCCAGCCGCGGGGGCGTGGGGTCGGGAGAGACCCAGTACTTC